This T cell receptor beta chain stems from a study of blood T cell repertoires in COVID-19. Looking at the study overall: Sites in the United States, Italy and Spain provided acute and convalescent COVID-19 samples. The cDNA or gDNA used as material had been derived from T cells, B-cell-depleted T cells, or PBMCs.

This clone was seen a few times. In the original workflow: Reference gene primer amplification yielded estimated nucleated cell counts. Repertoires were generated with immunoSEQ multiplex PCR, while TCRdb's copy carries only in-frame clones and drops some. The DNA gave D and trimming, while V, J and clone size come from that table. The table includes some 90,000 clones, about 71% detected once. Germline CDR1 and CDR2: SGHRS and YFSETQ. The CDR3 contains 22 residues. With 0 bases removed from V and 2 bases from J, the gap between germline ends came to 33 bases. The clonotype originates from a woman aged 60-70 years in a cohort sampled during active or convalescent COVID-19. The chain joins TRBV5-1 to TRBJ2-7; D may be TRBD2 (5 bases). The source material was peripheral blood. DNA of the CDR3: TGCGCCAGCAGCTTGGCGCAAAACCATGGACTCGTGGGATCCGGTTCAGCCTACGAGCAGTACTTC. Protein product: CASSLAQNHGLVGSGSAYEQYF. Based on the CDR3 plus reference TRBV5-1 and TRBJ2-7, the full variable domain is KAGVTQTPRYLIKTRGQQVTLSCSPISGHRSVSWYQQTPGQGLQFLFEYFSETQRNKGNFPGRFSGRQFSNSRSEMNVSTLELGDSALYLCASSLAQNHGLVGSGSAYEQYFGPGTRLTVT.